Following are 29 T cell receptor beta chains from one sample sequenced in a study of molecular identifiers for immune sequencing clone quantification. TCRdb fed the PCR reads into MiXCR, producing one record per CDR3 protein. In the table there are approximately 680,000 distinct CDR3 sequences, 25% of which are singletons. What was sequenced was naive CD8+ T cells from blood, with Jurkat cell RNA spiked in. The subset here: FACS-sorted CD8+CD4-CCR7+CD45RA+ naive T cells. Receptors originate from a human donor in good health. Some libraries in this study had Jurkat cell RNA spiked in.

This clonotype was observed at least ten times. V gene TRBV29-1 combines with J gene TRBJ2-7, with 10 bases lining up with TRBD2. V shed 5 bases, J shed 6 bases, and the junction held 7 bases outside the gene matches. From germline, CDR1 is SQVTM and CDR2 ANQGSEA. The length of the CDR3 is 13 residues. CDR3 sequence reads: CSVCLAGVSEQYF. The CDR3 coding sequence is TGCAGCGTTTGTCTAGCGGGAGTTTCCGAGCAGTACTTC.

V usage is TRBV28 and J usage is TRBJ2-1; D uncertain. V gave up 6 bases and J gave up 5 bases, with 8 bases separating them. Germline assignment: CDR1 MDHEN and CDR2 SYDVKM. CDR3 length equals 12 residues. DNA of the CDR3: TGTGCCAGCAGGGGCACAAACAATGAGCAGTTCTTC. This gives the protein CASRGTNNEQFF.

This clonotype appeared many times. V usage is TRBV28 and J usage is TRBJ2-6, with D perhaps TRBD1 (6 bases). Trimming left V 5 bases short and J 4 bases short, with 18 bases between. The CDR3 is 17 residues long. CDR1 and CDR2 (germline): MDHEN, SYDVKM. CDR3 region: CASSTYAGATGANVLTF. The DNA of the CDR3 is TGTGCCAGCAGTACCTATGCAGGGGCTACAGGGGCCAACGTCCTGACTTTC.

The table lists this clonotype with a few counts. CDR3 protein: CSARGVALVTQYF. The CDR3 bases are TGCAGTGCTAGAGGGGTCGCCCTAGTGACCCAGTACTTC. This chain links TRBV20-1 with TRBJ2-5; D gene ambiguous. CDR1 and CDR2 from the germline V gene are DFQATT and SNEGSKA (reference sequence). This CDR3 contains 13 residues. Trimming took 1 base from V and 7 from J, leaving 13 bases between them.

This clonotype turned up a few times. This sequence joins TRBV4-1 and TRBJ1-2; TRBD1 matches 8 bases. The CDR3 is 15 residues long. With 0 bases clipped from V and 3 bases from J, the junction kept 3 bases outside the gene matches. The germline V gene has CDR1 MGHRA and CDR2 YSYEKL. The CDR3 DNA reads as TGCGCCAGCAGCCAAGACGGGGACAGGTACTATGGCTACACCTTC. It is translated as CASSQDGDRYYGYTF.

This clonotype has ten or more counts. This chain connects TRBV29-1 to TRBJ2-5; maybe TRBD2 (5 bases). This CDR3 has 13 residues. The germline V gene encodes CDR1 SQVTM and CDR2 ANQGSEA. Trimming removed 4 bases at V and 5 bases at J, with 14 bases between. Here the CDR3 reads CSVVGLGSETQYF. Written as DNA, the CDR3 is TGCAGCGTTGTGGGATTGGGGAGCGAGACCCAGTACTTC.

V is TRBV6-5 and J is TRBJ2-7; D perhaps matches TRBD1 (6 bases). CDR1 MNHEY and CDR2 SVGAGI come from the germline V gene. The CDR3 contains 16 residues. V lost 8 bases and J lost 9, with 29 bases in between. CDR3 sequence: CASGLSGRGDLGGQYF. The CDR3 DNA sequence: TGTGCCAGCGGGTTGTCGGGCCGAGGGGACCTAGGGGGGCAGTACTTC.

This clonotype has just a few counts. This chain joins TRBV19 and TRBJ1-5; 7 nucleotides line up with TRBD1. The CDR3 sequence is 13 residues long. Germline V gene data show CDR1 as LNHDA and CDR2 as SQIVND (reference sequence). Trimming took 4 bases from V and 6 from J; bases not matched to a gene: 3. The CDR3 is CASSTPGGQPQHF. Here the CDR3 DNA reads TGTGCCAGTAGTACCCCAGGGGGTCAGCCCCAGCATTTT.

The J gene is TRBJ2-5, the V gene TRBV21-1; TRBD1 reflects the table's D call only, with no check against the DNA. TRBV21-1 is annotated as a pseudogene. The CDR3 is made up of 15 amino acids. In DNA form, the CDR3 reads TGTGCCAGCAGCAAGAGACAGGTCAATAACGGGACCCAGTACTTC. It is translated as CASSKRQVNNGTQYF.

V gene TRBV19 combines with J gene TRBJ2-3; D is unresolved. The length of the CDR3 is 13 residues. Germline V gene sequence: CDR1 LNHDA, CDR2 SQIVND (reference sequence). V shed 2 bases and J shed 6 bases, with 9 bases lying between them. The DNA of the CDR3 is TGTGCCAGTAGTATAATGGACCTCGATACGCAGTATTTT. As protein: CASSIMDLDTQYF.

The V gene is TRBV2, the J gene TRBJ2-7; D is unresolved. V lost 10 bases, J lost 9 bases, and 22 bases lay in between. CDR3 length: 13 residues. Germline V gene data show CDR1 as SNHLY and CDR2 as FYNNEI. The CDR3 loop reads CAIIPGGSTGQYF. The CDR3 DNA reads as TGTGCCATTATTCCCGGTGGCAGCACTGGGCAGTACTTC.

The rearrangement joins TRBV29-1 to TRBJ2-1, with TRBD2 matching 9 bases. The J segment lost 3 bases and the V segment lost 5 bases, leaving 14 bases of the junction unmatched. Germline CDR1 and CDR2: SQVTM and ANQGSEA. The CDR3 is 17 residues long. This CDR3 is CSVKLAGAPIFYNEQFF. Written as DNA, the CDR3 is TGCAGCGTTAAGTTAGCGGGGGCGCCGATCTTCTACAATGAGCAGTTCTTC.

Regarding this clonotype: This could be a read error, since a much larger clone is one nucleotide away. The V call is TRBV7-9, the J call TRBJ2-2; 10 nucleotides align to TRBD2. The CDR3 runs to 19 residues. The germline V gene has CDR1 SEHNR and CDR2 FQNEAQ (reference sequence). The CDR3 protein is CAGSSPPSGGGRNTGELFF. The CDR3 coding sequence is TGTGCCGGCAGCTCCCCCCCTAGCGGGGGAGGTAGGAACACCGGGGAGCTGTTTTTT.

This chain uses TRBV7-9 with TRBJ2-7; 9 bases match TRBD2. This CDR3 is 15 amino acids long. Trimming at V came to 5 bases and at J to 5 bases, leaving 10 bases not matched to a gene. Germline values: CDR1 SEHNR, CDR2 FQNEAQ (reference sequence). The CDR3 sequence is CASSTIAGEIHEQYF. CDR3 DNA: TGTGCCAGCAGCACAATAGCGGGAGAGATCCACGAGCAGTACTTC.

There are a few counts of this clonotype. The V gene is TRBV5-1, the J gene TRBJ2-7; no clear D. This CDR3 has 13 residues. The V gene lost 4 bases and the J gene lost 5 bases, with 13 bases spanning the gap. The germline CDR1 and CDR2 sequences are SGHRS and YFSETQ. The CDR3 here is CASSLGGPNEQYF. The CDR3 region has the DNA TGCGCCAGCAGCCTGGGTGGCCCCAACGAGCAGTACTTC.

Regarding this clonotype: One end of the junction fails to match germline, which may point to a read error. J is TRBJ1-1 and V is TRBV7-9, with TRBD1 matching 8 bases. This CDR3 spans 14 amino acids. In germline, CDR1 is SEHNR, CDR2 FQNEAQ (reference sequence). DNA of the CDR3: TGTGCGAGCAGCTCCTCATCAGGGGGCCCTGAAGCTTTCTTT. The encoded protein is CASSSSSGGPEAFF.

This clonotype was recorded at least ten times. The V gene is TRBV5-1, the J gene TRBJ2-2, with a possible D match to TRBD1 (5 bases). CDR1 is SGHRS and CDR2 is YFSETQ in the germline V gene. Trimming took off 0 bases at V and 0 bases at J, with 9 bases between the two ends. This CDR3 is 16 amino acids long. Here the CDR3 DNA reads TGCGCCAGCAGCTTGGGGGGCTCAACGAACACCGGGGAGCTGTTTTTT. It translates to CASSLGGSTNTGELFF. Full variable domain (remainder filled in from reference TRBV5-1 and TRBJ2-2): KAGVTQTPRYLIKTRGQQVTLSCSPISGHRSVSWYQQTPGQGLQFLFEYFSETQRNKGNFPGRFSGRQFSNSRSEMNVSTLELGDSALYLCASSLGGSTNTGELFFGEGSRLTVL.

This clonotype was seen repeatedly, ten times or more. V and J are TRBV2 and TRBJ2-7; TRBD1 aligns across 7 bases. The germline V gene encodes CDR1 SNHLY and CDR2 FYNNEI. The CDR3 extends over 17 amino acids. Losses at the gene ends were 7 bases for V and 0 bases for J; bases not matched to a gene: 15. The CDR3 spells CASKPGVGDSYSYEQYF. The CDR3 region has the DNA TGTGCCAGCAAGCCCGGGGTCGGGGACAGCTACTCCTACGAGCAGTACTTC.

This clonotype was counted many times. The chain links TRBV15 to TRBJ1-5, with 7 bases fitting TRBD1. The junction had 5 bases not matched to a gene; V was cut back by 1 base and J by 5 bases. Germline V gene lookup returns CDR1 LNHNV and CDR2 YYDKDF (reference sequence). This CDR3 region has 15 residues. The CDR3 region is CATSRGIGTDQPQHF. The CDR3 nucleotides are TGTGCCACCAGCAGAGGAATCGGGACAGATCAGCCCCAGCATTTT.

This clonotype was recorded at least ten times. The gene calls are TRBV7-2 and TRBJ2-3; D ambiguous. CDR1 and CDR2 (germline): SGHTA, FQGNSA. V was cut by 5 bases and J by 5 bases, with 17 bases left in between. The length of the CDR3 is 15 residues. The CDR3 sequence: CASSQRSYGIDTQYF. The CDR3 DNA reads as TGTGCCAGCAGCCAGAGGAGTTATGGTATAGATACGCAGTATTTT.

CDR3 DNA sequence: TGCGCCAGCAGCCAACCCACGACCCAGGAGAGTGAGCAGTTCTTC. Translated: CASSQPTTQESEQFF. The V gene is TRBV4-1, the J gene TRBJ2-1; no definite D call. From germline, CDR1 is MGHRA and CDR2 YSYEKL. V was cut by 2 bases and J by 9 bases, with 17 bases left in between. The CDR3 extends over 15 amino acids.

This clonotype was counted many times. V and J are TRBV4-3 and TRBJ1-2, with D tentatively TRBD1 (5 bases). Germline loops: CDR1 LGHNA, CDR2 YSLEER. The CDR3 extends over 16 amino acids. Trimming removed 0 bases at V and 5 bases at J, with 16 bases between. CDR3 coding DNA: TGCGCCAGCAGCCAAGATTGGGGCGGAGGGTCTTATGGCTACACCTTC. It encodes CASSQDWGGGSYGYTF.

The CDR3: CASSSTGLVPNEQFF. The CDR3 DNA is TGTGCCAGCAGCTCTACGGGACTAGTCCCCAATGAGCAGTTCTTC. The chain has TRBV5-6 and TRBJ2-1; 8 positions agree with TRBD2. This CDR3 contains 15 residues. The junction had 8 bases not matched to a gene; V was cut back by 3 bases and J by 6 bases. Germline-derived CDR1 and CDR2 are SGHDT and YYEEEE.

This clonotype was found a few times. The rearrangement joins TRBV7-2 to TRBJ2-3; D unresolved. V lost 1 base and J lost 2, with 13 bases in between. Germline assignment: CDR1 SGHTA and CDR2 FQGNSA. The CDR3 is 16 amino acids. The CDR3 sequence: CASSLGIAVFTDTQYF. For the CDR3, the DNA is TGTGCCAGCAGCTTAGGCATCGCCGTTTTCACAGATACGCAGTATTTT.

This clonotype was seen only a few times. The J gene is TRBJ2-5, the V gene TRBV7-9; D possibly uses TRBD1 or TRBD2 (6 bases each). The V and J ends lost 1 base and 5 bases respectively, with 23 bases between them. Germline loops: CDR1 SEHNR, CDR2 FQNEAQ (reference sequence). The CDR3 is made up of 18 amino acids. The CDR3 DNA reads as TGTGCCAGCAGCTTAGAGGGGGGACTTCTTGGCCCCGGGGAGACCCAGTACTTC. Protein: CASSLEGGLLGPGETQYF.

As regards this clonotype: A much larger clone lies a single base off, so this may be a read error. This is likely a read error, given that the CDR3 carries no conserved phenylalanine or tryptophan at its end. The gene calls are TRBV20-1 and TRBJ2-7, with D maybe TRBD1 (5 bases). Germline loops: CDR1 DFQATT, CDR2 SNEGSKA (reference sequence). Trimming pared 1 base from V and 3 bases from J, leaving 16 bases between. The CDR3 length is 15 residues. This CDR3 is CSARGGYSADYEQYS. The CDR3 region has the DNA TGCAGTGCTAGAGGGGGCTACTCGGCCGACTACGAGCAGTACTCC.

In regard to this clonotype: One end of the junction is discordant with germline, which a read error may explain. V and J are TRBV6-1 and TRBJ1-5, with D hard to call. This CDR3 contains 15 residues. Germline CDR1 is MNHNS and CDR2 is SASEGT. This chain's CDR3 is CAGSEWRVSNQPQHF. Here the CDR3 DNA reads TGTGCCGGCAGTGAGTGGCGGGTCAGCAATCAGCCCCAGCATTTT.

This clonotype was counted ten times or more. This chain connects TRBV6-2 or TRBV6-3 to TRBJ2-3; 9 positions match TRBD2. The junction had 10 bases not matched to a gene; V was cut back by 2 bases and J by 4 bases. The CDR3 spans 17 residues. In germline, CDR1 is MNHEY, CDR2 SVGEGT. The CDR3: CASSYELAGGYADTQYF. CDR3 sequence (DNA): TGTGCCAGCAGTTACGAACTAGCGGGCGGATATGCAGATACGCAGTATTTT.

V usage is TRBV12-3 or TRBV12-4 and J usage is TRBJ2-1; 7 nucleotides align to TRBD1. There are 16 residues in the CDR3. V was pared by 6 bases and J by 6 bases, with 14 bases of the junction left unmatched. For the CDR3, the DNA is TGTGCCAGCAGCCGGGGACAGCTCGGAGGCCCCAATGAGCAGTTCTTC. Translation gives CASSRGQLGGPNEQFF.